Given below is one T cell receptor (beta chain) in context. The sample is drawn from a study of shared clonotypes between healthy human individuals. The CDR3 extends over 15 amino acids. V shed 5 bases, J shed 4 bases, and the junction held 5 bases outside the gene matches. Germline loops: CDR1 SSHAT, CDR2 FNYEAQ (reference sequence). The method was immunoSEQ multiplex PCR; TCRdb's version includes in-frame clones alone and lacks a portion of them. The table includes around 1,900,000 clones, 90% to 95% detected once. Naive CD8 cells lacked CD45RO and underwent positive selection for CCR7, leaving out terminally differentiated effector memory CD45RA+ cells.

The sequence came from a man aged 18 to 29 in good health. Some clones in this sample may be carry-over from other donors' samples. The sample consisted of naive CD8+ T cells from PBMCs. The chain links TRBV7-7 to TRBJ2-2; 9 bases match TRBD1. CDR3 loop: CASSPGTGSTGELFF. Here the CDR3 DNA reads TGTGCCAGCAGCCCCGGGACAGGGTCCACCGGGGAGCTGTTTTTT.